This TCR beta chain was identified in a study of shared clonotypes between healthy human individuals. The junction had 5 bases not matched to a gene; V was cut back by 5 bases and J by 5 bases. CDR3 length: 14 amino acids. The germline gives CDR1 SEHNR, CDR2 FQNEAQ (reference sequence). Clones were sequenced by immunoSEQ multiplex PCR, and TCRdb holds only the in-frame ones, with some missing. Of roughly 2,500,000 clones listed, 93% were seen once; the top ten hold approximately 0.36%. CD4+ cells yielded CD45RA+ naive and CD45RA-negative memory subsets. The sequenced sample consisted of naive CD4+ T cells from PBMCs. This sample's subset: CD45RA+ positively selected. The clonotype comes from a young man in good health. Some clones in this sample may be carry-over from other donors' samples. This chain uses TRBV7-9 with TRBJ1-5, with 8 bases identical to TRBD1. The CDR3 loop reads CASSPGQGDQPQHF. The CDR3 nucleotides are TGTGCCAGCAGCCCCGGACAGGGAGATCAGCCCCAGCATTTT. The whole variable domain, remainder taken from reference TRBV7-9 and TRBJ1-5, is DTGVSQNPRHKITKRGQNVTFRCDPISEHNRLYWYRQTLGQGPEFLTYFQNEAQLEKSRLLSDRFSAERPKGSFSTLEIQRTEQGDSAMYLCASSPGQGDQPQHFGDGTRLSIL.